This T cell receptor (beta chain) comes out of a study of blood T cell repertoires in COVID-19. Libraries were prepared by immunoSEQ multiplex PCR; TCRdb keeps only in-frame clonotypes and omits some of them. Seen here are about 52,000 clones, about 83% observed once, and the top ten hold under 30%. Trimming removed 3 bases from V and 0 bases from J, with 12 bases in between. Germline V lookup: CDR1 LNHNV, CDR2 YYDKDF (reference sequence). This CDR3 comprises 16 residues. Sequencing was carried out using peripheral blood. This TCR came from an elderly woman with acute or convalescent COVID-19. V gene TRBV15 combines with J gene TRBJ1-3, with a weak D call TRBD1 (5 bases). The CDR3 protein is CATSREQVDSGNTIYF. The CDR3 DNA reads as TGTGCCACCAGCAGGGAACAGGTCGACTCTGGAAACACCATATATTTT. The full variable domain, completed using reference TRBV15 and TRBJ1-3, is DAMVIQNPRYQVTQFGKPVTLSCSQTLNHNVMYWYQQKSSQAPKLLFHYYDKDFNNEADTPDNFQSRRPNTSFCFLDIRSPGLGDTAMYLCATSREQVDSGNTIYFGEGSWLTVV.